Each of the 7 T cell receptor beta chains below was sequenced from the same sample in a study of blood T cells in healthy people across ages. Together with a sample-barcoded 5' primer, a J-beta primer mix was included in a second PCR lasting about 7 to 11 cycles. TCRdb ran MiXCR on the 5' RACE reads and lists one entry per CDR3 protein. The table includes 800,000 to 950,000 distinct CDR3 sequences, roughly 52% detected once. The sample was blood. Receptors were obtained from a man aged 25-45 years in good health.

This chain joins TRBV5-1 and TRBJ2-1; maybe TRBD1 (6 bases). Germline V gene lookup returns CDR1 SGHRS and CDR2 YFSETQ. The CDR3 is 16 amino acids. The V and J ends lost 4 bases and 3 bases respectively, with 17 bases between them. CDR3 DNA sequence: TGCGCCAGCAGCACCCGGACAGACGTCAACTACAATGAGCAGTTCTTC. Protein sequence: CASSTRTDVNYNEQFF.

A note on this clonotype: The junction does not match germline at one end; this may be a read error. The rearrangement links TRBV20-1 to TRBJ2-1; perhaps TRBD2 as D (5 bases). CDR1 is DFQATT, CDR2 SNEGSKA, per germline (reference sequence). The CDR3 loop spans 10 amino acids. The CDR3 bases are TGCAGTGCCTCGGGGAATGAGCGGTTCTTC. Encoded protein: CSASGNERFF.

The V gene is TRBV20-1, the J gene TRBJ1-5, with D perhaps matching TRBD1 (5 bases). The CDR3 is 13 amino acids. From germline, CDR1 is DFQATT and CDR2 SNEGSKA (reference sequence). Trimming removed 1 base at V and 7 bases at J, with 11 bases between. The CDR3 DNA reads TGCAGTGCTAGAGGGGGCAGCGGGCAGCCCCAGCATTTT. This encodes CSARGGSGQPQHF.

J is TRBJ1-6 and V is TRBV14, with unresolved D. The CDR3 contains 16 residues. Trimming cost V 2 bases and J 0 bases, with 8 bases left between them. From germline, CDR1 is SGHDN and CDR2 FVKESK. CDR3: CASSQRSPSYNSPLHF. The DNA for the CDR3 is TGTGCCAGCAGCCAAAGAAGCCCCTCCTATAATTCACCCCTCCACTTT.

V gene TRBV4-1 combines with J gene TRBJ2-3, with TRBD2 as a possible D gene (6 bases). Per germline, CDR1 MGHRA and CDR2 YSYEKL. The CDR3 sequence is 15 residues long. Trimming left V 1 base short and J 4 bases short, with 12 bases between. The CDR3 region is CASSQVATSSDTQYF. The CDR3 DNA sequence: TGCGCCAGCAGCCAAGTGGCGACTAGTTCAGATACGCAGTATTTT.

The chain is built from TRBV18 and TRBJ1-1; perhaps TRBD1 as D (6 bases). The CDR3 runs to 19 residues. Germline CDR1 KGHSH, CDR2 LQKENI. The V and J ends lost 5 bases and 6 bases respectively, with 31 bases between them. For the CDR3, the DNA is TGTGCCAGCTCATCATCAATTCTTAGGGGGGGTGCATCATACTCTGAAGCTTTCTTT. It yields the protein CASSSSILRGGASYSEAFF.

This clonotype has a handful of counts. The genes are TRBV9 and TRBJ2-1, with a tentative D call TRBD2 (7 bases). This CDR3 has 10 amino acids. The germline V gene has CDR1 SGDLS and CDR2 YYNGEE. V lost 7 bases and J 9 bases, leaving 8 bases between the germline ends. CDR3 DNA: TGTGCCAGCGGGGGGGCTGAGCAGTTCTTC. It is translated as CASGGAEQFF. Full variable domain (remainder filled in from reference TRBV9 and TRBJ2-1): DSGVTQTPKHLITATGQRVTLRCSPRSGDLSVYWYQQSLDQGLQFLIQYYNGEERAKGNILERFSAQQFPDLHSELNLSSLELGDSALYFCASGGAEQFFGPGTRLTVL.